This TCR beta chain comes out of a study of cytomegalovirus exposure and HLA in healthy donors. The table lists this clone with a count of one. Its matching antigen is unknown. The CDR3 loop spans 14 amino acids. V lost 6 bases, J lost 2 bases, and 13 bases lay in between. The germline V gene encodes CDR1 KGHSH and CDR2 LQKENI. Only in-frame clones appear in the TCRdb table, and some are missing; sequencing was by immunoSEQ multiplex PCR. Counted here are 76,000 or so clones, around 94% occurring once; the ten biggest clones make up 2.1%. Study-level findings and limits: Investigators reported fewer than 200 TCR beta chains as tied to cytomegalovirus.

The genes are TRBV18 and TRBJ2-5; D is unclear. What was sequenced was PBMCs. The sequence derives from a woman aged 18-35 years in good health and CMV-seronegative. The CDR3, as DNA: TGTGCCAGCTCGCCCCACCCAGATCAAGAGACCCAGTACTTC. Translated, it gives CASSPHPDQETQYF.